This T cell receptor beta chain is drawn from a study of T cells in Graves' hyperthyroidism and ophthalmopathy. Whole-study context: Peripheral blood samples were taken at initial diagnosis, prior to any treatment.

This clonotype was observed a handful of times. The hyperthyroidism was newly diagnosed and had lasted under 2 months; the patients were aged 18 to 65. Orbital computed tomography and thyroid ultrasound, together with serum TRAb and thyroxine and clinical symptoms, were used for diagnoses. It was RNA transcripts that yielded the amplified TCR beta CDR3 regions. The HTBI primer set served for first-round RT-PCR of the TCR CDR3. TCRdb reprocessed the multiplex PCR reads via MiXCR and lists one record per CDR3 protein. Altogether about 420,000 distinct CDR3 sequences are present, 15% to 19% being singletons, with the ten largest covering over 7.5%. This clonotype originated in a woman aged 18-29 years with Graves' hyperthyroidism. The source material was blood.

Written as DNA, the CDR3 is TGTGCCAGCAGTTTCCTCCTTCTCACCGGGGCTCGTAGCAATCAGCCCCAGCATTTT. Amino acid sequence: CASSFLLLTGARSNQPQHF. The rearrangement joins TRBV28 to TRBJ1-5, with D possibly matching TRBD1 (5 bases). Germline V CDR1 and CDR2: MDHEN, SYDVKM. This CDR3 is built from 19 residues. Trimming stripped 3 bases from V and 0 bases from J, with 21 bases between. Variable domain in full (rest from reference TRBV28 and TRBJ1-5): DVKVTQSSRYLVKRTGEKVFLECVQDMDHENMFWYRQDPGLGLRLIYFSYDVKMKEKGDIPEGYSVSREKKERFSLILESASTNQTSMYLCASSFLLLTGARSNQPQHFGDGTRLSIL.